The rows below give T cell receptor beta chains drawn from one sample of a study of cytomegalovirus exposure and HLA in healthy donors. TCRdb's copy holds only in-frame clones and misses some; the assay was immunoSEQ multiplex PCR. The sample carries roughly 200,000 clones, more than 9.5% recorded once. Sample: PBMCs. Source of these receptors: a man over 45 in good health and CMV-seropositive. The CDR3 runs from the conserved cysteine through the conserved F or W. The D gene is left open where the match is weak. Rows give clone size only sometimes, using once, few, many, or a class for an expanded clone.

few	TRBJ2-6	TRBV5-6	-	TGTGCCAGCAGCCGCATAACAGCTTCTGGGGCCAACGTCCTGACTTTC	CASSRITASGANVLTF
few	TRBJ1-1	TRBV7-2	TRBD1	TGTGCCAGCAGCTCAGGGGCACAGGGGGTCGGTGAAGCTTTCTTT	CASSSGAQGVGEAFF
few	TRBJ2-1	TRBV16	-	TGTGCCAGCAGCCAAGTTAGGGGCAATGAGCAGTTCTTC	CASSQVRGNEQFF
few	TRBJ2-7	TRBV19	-	TGTGCCAGTAGTATAGGGGGAGGGGGCGAGCAGTACTTC	CASSIGGGGEQYF
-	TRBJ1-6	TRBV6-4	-	TGTGCCAGCAGTGCGGACAGTGATAATTCACCCCTCCACTTT	CASSADSDNSPLHF
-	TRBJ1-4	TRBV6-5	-	TGTGCCAGCAGTCGCGACAGGATAGCAGAAAAACTGTTTTTT	CASSRDRIAEKLFF
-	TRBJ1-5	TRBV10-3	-	TGTGCCATCAGTGCGGGAAAGGGGGAAATCAATCAGCCCCAGCATTTT	CAISAGKGEINQPQHF
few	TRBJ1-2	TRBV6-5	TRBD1	TGTGCCAGCAGTTACGGTCGGACAGGGGGGATTGGCTACACCTTC	CASSYGRTGGIGYTF
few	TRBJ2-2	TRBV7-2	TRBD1	TGTGCCAGCCCGGTGTTACAGGGGCTAAGAGGCGGGGAGCTGTTTTTT	CASPVLQGLRGGELFF
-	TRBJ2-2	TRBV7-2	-	TGTGCCAGCAGCATACGGGGGATCACCGGGGAGCTGTTTTTT	CASSIRGITGELFF
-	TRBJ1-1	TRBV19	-	TGTGCCAGTGAAAGGAGCGCAACCATGAACACTGAAGCTTTCTTT	CASERSATMNTEAFF
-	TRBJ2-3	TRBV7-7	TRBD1	TGTGCCAGCAGCACGGGGACAGCTAACACAGATACGCAGTATTTT	CASSTGTANTDTQYF
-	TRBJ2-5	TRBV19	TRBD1	TGTGCCAGTAGTAAAGGGACAGGGGGCGATCAGTCGTGGGAGACCCAGTACTTC	CASSKGTGGDQSWETQYF
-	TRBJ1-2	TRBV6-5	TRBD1	TGTGCCAGCAGGACAGGGGACACAGTCTATGGCTACACCTTC	CASRTGDTVYGYTF
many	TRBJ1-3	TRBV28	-	TGTGCCAGCAGTGAGGTCTCTGGAAACACCATATATTTT	CASSEVSGNTIYF
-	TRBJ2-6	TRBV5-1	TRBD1	TGCGCCAGCAGCCACGGGACAGCCTCTGGGGCCAACGTCCTGACTTTC	CASSHGTASGANVLTF
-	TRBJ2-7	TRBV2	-	TGTGCCAGCAACCAGGGACATATCTCCTACGAGCAGTACTTC	CASNQGHISYEQYF
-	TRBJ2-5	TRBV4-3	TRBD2	TGCGCCAGCAGCCAAGGACTAGCGGGGGGCCAAGAGACCCAGTACTTC	CASSQGLAGGQETQYF
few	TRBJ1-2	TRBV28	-	TGTGCCAGCACCGGGACTAACTATGGCTACACCTTC	CASTGTNYGYTF
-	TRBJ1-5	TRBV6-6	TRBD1	TGTGCCAGCAGTTACTCGAAGGGGGCCCAACAGCCCCAGCATTTT	CASSYSKGAQQPQHF
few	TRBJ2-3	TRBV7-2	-	TGTGCCAGCAGAGCGCCCGGGGATACGCAGTATTTT	CASRAPGDTQYF
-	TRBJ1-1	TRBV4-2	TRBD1	TGTGCCAGCAGCCTAAACTCACAGGGGAACACTAAAGCTTTCTTT	CASSLNSQGNTKAFF
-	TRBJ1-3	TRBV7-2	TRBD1	TGTGCCAGCAGCTTAGAACAGGGGTACACCATATATTTT	CASSLEQGYTIYF
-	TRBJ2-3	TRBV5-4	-	TGTGCCAGCAGCTTGGTCTGGAGTCAGACCACAGATACGCAGTATTTT	CASSLVWSQTTDTQYF
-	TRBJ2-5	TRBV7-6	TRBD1	TGTGCCAGCAGCTCACTCGGGACAGGGGTTCAAGAGACCCAGTACTTC	CASSSLGTGVQETQYF
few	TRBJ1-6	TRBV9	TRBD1	TGTGCCAGCAGCGATTCCCCCGACAGGGTCGATTCACCCCTCCACTTT	CASSDSPDRVDSPLHF
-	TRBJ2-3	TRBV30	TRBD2	TGTGCCTGGAGTGTACTTGCGGGGGGCCGAGATACGCAGTATTTT	CAWSVLAGGRDTQYF
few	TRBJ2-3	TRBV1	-	TGCACCAGCAGCTTGACTAGCCTCGCCACAGATACGCAGTATTTT	CTSSLTSLATDTQYF
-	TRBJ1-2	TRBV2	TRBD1	TGTGCCAGCAGCGCCACCGGGACAGGGGACGGCTACACCTTC	CASSATGTGDGYTF
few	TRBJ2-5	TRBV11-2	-	TGTGCCAGCAGCTTAGATCCCCTAGTACAAGAGACCCAGTACTTC	CASSLDPLVQETQYF
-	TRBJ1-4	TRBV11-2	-	TGTGCCAGCAGCTTAGATCGGGGGGGAGCTAATGAAAAACTGTTTTTT	CASSLDRGGANEKLFF